The 29 T cell receptor beta chains in this list originate from one sample, sequenced in a study of control samples from healthy donors and cancer patients (TCRdb year 2020). The library was generated by the immunoSEQ multiplex PCR assay. TCRdb re-hosts the immuneACCESS table, in-frame sequences only. Its copies lack some clones; in the studies checked, an unresolved V gene accounts for under half of them, and the cause for the rest is not known. The sample table records 170,000 or so clones; about 93% of these occur just once. The ten largest clones take up about 1.6% of the sample. The sequenced sample was blood. These TCRs come from a man younger than 30 in good health.

This sequence joins TRBV6-5 and TRBJ2-5; possibly TRBD2 for D (5 bases). The CDR3 is 13 residues long. Germline assignment: CDR1 MNHEY and CDR2 SVGAGI. V lost 6 bases, J lost 2 bases, and 10 bases lay in between. The CDR3 loop is CASSPTGQETQYF. The CDR3 DNA sequence: TGTGCCAGCAGCCCGACGGGGCAAGAGACCCAGTACTTC.

This chain connects TRBV7-3 to TRBJ2-2; 11 nucleotides agree with TRBD2. Germline loops: CDR1 SGHTA, CDR2 FQGTGA. J gave up 7 bases and V 5 bases, and 12 bases lay outside the gene matches. This CDR3 has 17 amino acids. CDR3 nucleotide sequence: TGTGCCAGCAGCCCCTCGGCACTAGCGGGGGTCAACGGGGAGCTGTTTTTT. As protein: CASSPSALAGVNGELFF.

The gene calls are TRBV27 and TRBJ1-1; 9 bases are shared with TRBD1. Germline V gives CDR1 MNHEY, CDR2 SMNVEV (reference sequence). The length of the CDR3 is 15 residues. The V and J ends lost 5 bases and 0 bases, in that order; junction bases with no gene match: 4. The CDR3 nucleotides are TGTGCCAGCAGTCCTGGGACAGGGTTGAACACTGAAGCTTTCTTT. Its translation is CASSPGTGLNTEAFF.

This clone was seen a single time. The rearrangement joins TRBV19 to TRBJ1-5, with D unclear. Per the germline V gene, CDR1 is LNHDA and CDR2 is SQIVND (reference sequence). The CDR3 runs to 13 residues. Trimming pared 4 bases from V and 3 bases from J, leaving 7 bases between. The CDR3: CASSRVNNQPQHF. The CDR3 DNA follows: TGTGCCAGTAGTAGGGTTAACAATCAGCCCCAGCATTTT.

V gene TRBV7-8 combines with J gene TRBJ1-2; D not certain. This CDR3 is 14 amino acids long. V was trimmed by 1 base and J by 5 bases, leaving 11 bases between them. Germline loops: CDR1 SGHVS, CDR2 FQNEAQ. The CDR3 DNA reads as TGTGCCAGCAGCTTAGTGTTGACGGGTTATGGCTACACCTTC. It translates to CASSLVLTGYGYTF.

This chain connects TRBV7-8 to TRBJ2-1; 9 bases agree with TRBD1. The V gene's germline CDR1 is SGHVS and CDR2 FQNEAQ. The V and J ends lost 0 bases and 7 bases, in that order; junction bases with no gene match: 7. The CDR3 spans 16 residues. Written as DNA, the CDR3 is TGTGCCAGCAGCTTAGCATTCGGGACAGGGCCAAATGAGCAGTTCTTC. This sequence encodes CASSLAFGTGPNEQFF.

The V call is TRBV10-3, the J call TRBJ2-1; D possibly matches TRBD1 or TRBD2 (5 bases each). The CDR3 runs to 15 residues. The V and J ends lost 2 bases and 7 bases respectively, with 15 bases between them. Germline V gene data show CDR1 as ENHRY and CDR2 as SYGVKD. CDR3 residues: CAISELAGLGNEQFF. The CDR3, as DNA: TGTGCCATCAGTGAGCTAGCAGGGCTCGGGAATGAGCAGTTCTTC.

V gene TRBV28 combines with J gene TRBJ1-6; 8 bases match TRBD1. CDR3 length equals 15 residues. From germline, CDR1 is MDHEN and CDR2 SYDVKM. The junction had 4 bases not matched to a gene; V was cut back by 5 bases and J by 4 bases. The CDR3 DNA follows: TGTGCCAGCAGTCCAGGACAGGGATATAATTCACCCCTCCACTTT. Translated, it gives CASSPGQGYNSPLHF. The full variable domain, completed using reference TRBV28 and TRBJ1-6, is DVKVTQSSRYLVKRTGEKVFLECVQDMDHENMFWYRQDPGLGLRLIYFSYDVKMKEKGDIPEGYSVSREKKERFSLILESASTNQTSMYLCASSPGQGYNSPLHFGNGTRLTVT.

This chain links TRBV28 with TRBJ2-7, with D tentatively TRBD1 (6 bases). The CDR3 is made up of 14 amino acids. Per the germline V gene, CDR1 is MDHEN and CDR2 is SYDVKM. V gave up 5 bases and J gave up 3 bases, with 14 bases separating them. As DNA, the CDR3 is TGTGCCAGCAGTGGAGGACAGAGACACTACGAGCAGTACTTC. Translation: CASSGGQRHYEQYF.

V usage is TRBV12-5 and J usage is TRBJ1-1; 9 bases map to TRBD1. J lost 8 bases, V lost 5 bases, and 12 bases had no gene match. This CDR3 spans 15 amino acids. Germline V CDR1 and CDR2: LGHNT, FRNRAP. CDR3 residues: CASGNEPGQGFEAFF. Written as DNA, the CDR3 is TGTGCTAGTGGTAACGAACCGGGACAGGGTTTCGAAGCTTTCTTT.

The chain employs TRBV30 and TRBJ2-3; 10 bases are a match to TRBD2. J gave up 7 bases and V 5 bases, and 15 bases lay outside the gene matches. CDR3 length equals 16 residues. Germline-derived CDR1 and CDR2 are GTSNPN and SVGIG (reference sequence). For the CDR3, the DNA is TGTGCCTGGTCGGGGTGGGGAACGGGACTAGCGTATACGCAGTATTTT. Translated, it gives CAWSGWGTGLAYTQYF.

This clone has only a few counts. V usage is TRBV18 and J usage is TRBJ1-6; 7 bases are a match to TRBD1. CDR3 length: 15 amino acids. Trimming cost V 5 bases and J 7 bases; bases outside gene matches: 8. In germline, CDR1 is KGHSH, CDR2 LQKENI. As DNA, the CDR3 is TGTGCCAGCTCATCACAGGGGATAGGGAATTCACCCCTCCACTTT. Amino acid sequence: CASSSQGIGNSPLHF.

This clone is a singleton in its sample. The chain has TRBV6-5 and TRBJ1-2, with unresolved D. CDR3 length: 13 residues. Germline loops: CDR1 MNHEY, CDR2 SVGAGI. V gave up 5 bases and J gave up 8 bases, with 15 bases separating them. The CDR3 DNA follows: TGTGCCAGCAGTAATGGACCTACGGGAGGCTACACCTTC. Amino acids: CASSNGPTGGYTF.

This clone showed up just once. Within the sample, other DNA sequences also encode this same CDR3. The rearrangement links TRBV6-5 to TRBJ2-7; 9 positions match TRBD1. J lost 4 bases, V lost 0 bases, and 4 bases had no gene match. Germline V gene sequence: CDR1 MNHEY, CDR2 SVGAGI. The CDR3 loop spans 15 amino acids. Written as DNA, the CDR3 is TGTGCCAGCAGTTACTCGGGGACAGGGTCTTACGAGCAGTACTTC. Protein sequence: CASSYSGTGSYEQYF.

This chain joins TRBV5-1 and TRBJ2-2; 8 bases are shared with TRBD2. Trimming at V came to 1 base and at J to 4 bases, leaving 3 bases not matched to a gene. The CDR3 extends over 15 amino acids. CDR1 is SGHRS, CDR2 YFSETQ, per germline. CDR3 region: CASSLRGGSTGELFF. In DNA form, the CDR3 reads TGCGCCAGCAGCTTGCGGGGGGGAAGCACCGGGGAGCTGTTTTTT.

This rearrangement joins TRBV4-2 to TRBJ1-4, with D perhaps matching TRBD1 (5 bases). Germline loops: CDR1 LGHNA, CDR2 YNFKEQ. The CDR3 totals 16 residues. V dropped 3 bases and J dropped 8 bases, with 19 bases sitting between them. This chain's CDR3 is CASSQGEGREEEKLFF. The CDR3 bases are TGTGCCAGCAGCCAGGGGGAAGGGAGGGAAGAGGAAAAACTGTTTTTT.

This chain links TRBV5-5 with TRBJ1-3, with no clear D. The ends were cut back, 0 bases at V and 4 bases at J, with 11 bases in the middle. CDR3 size: 15 residues. The V gene's germline CDR1 is SGHKS and CDR2 YYEKEE (reference sequence). CDR3 in amino acids: CASSLDLATGNTIYF. The CDR3 DNA reads as TGTGCCAGCAGCTTGGATCTGGCGACGGGAAACACCATATATTTT.

The chain joins TRBV19 to TRBJ2-5, with D possibly called TRBD1 or TRBD2 (5 bases each). Between the trimmed V and J ends, which lost 8 bases and 1 base, there was a span of 17 bases. The CDR3 extends over 15 amino acids. Germline lookup yields CDR1 LNHDA and CDR2 SQIVND (reference sequence). The chain's CDR3 is CASSFGGGFQETQYF. Written as DNA, the CDR3 is TGTGCCAGTTCCTTTGGTGGGGGTTTCCAAGAGACCCAGTACTTC.

The chain joins TRBV11-2 to TRBJ2-5, with D perhaps matching TRBD1 (6 bases). Germline-derived CDR1 and CDR2 are SGHAT and FQNNGV. This CDR3 is 15 amino acids long. Trimming shortened V by 5 bases and J by 5 bases, and 18 bases separated the two germline ends. The CDR3 spells CASSNSGVDRETQYF. Here the CDR3 DNA reads TGTGCCAGCAGCAATTCAGGGGTGGATCGGGAGACCCAGTACTTC.

The V gene is TRBV30, the J gene TRBJ2-3; the match to TRBD1 covers 9 bases. The CDR3 has 15 residues. Unmatched junction bases numbered 1, after V lost 0 bases and J lost 0 bases. Germline CDR1 and CDR2: GTSNPN and SVGIG (reference sequence). The CDR3 loop is CAWSVGQGSTDTQYF. The CDR3 DNA sequence: TGTGCCTGGAGTGTAGGACAGGGGAGCACAGATACGCAGTATTTT.

The V gene is TRBV10-3, the J gene TRBJ2-6, with TRBD1 matching over 7 bases. This CDR3 has 15 residues. After removal of 4 bases from V and 4 bases from J, the junction contained 4 bases not matched to a gene. Germline V gene data show CDR1 as ENHRY and CDR2 as SYGVKD. The CDR3 loop reads CAISGQGDGANVLTF. DNA of the CDR3: TGTGCCATCAGTGGCCAGGGGGACGGGGCCAACGTCCTGACTTTC.

The V gene is TRBV28, the J gene TRBJ1-4; no firm D call. Germline V gives CDR1 MDHEN, CDR2 SYDVKM. Trimming removed 5 bases from V and 7 bases from J, with 11 bases in between. The CDR3 extends over 13 amino acids. CDR3 coding DNA: TGTGCCAGCAGTCGCAGGTCGTTTGAAAAACTGTTTTTT. Its translation: CASSRRSFEKLFF.

The chain is built from TRBV7-2 and TRBJ2-3; the match to TRBD2 covers 8 bases. J was trimmed by 4 bases and V by 5 bases; bases with no gene match: 20. Looked up from germline, CDR1 is SGHTA and CDR2 is FQGNSA. This CDR3 has 19 residues. In DNA form, the CDR3 reads TGTGCCAGCAGCAGAGAGGTGGCGGGGGGTCGGGCCGTGGCAGATACGCAGTATTTT. Protein: CASSREVAGGRAVADTQYF.

The chain uses TRBV28 and TRBJ1-5; tentatively, D is TRBD1 (5 bases). Trimming took off 6 bases at V and 8 bases at J, with 17 bases between the two ends. The CDR3 contains 14 residues. The germline V gene encodes CDR1 MDHEN and CDR2 SYDVKM. CDR3 DNA sequence: TGTGCCAGCAGACCGGGTGGGGGGATAAAGCCCCAGCATTTT. Translating it yields CASRPGGGIKPQHF.

Turning to this clone: The sample contains more than one DNA sequence encoding this CDR3. V and J are TRBV27 and TRBJ1-5, with 7 bases aligning to TRBD1. Germline CDR1 MNHEY, CDR2 SMNVEV (reference sequence). CDR3 length equals 14 residues. Losses at the gene ends were 6 bases for V and 2 bases for J; bases not matched to a gene: 4. The CDR3 sequence is CASSRQGGNQPQHF. DNA of the CDR3: TGTGCCAGCAGCCGCCAGGGGGGCAATCAGCCCCAGCATTTT.

The chain has TRBV12-1 and TRBJ1-2; TRBD1 is the table's D call, not checked against the DNA. TRBV12-1 is deemed a pseudogene. The CDR3 consists of 14 residues. As DNA, the CDR3 is TGTGCCAGCAGCTTAAACAGGGGGAACGTCGGCTACACCTTC. It specifies CASSLNRGNVGYTF.

The V call is TRBV4-1, the J call TRBJ1-5, with D unresolved. Trimming left V 0 bases short and J 1 base short, with 10 bases between. This CDR3 spans 16 amino acids. Germline-derived CDR1 and CDR2 are MGHRA and YSYEKL. This CDR3 is CASSQEFSQSNQPQHF. As DNA, the CDR3 is TGCGCCAGCAGCCAAGAATTCAGTCAAAGCAATCAGCCCCAGCATTTT.

The J gene is TRBJ1-2, the V gene TRBV10-1, with D uncertain. This CDR3 has 14 amino acids. CDR1 and CDR2 from the germline V gene are WNHNN and SYGVQD (reference sequence). Trimming took off 0 bases at V and 3 bases at J, with 8 bases between the two ends. This CDR3 is CASSESGTDYGYTF. The CDR3 nucleotides read TGCGCCAGCAGTGAGTCGGGAACAGACTATGGCTACACCTTC.

V is TRBV5-1 and J is TRBJ2-3, with D possibly being TRBD1 (6 bases). In germline, CDR1 is SGHRS, CDR2 YFSETQ. V shed 2 bases and J shed 5 bases, with 9 bases lying between them. The CDR3 has 13 amino acids. The CDR3 sequence: CASSLGGLDTQYF. The CDR3 nucleotides read TGCGCCAGCAGCTTAGGGGGTCTAGATACGCAGTATTTT.